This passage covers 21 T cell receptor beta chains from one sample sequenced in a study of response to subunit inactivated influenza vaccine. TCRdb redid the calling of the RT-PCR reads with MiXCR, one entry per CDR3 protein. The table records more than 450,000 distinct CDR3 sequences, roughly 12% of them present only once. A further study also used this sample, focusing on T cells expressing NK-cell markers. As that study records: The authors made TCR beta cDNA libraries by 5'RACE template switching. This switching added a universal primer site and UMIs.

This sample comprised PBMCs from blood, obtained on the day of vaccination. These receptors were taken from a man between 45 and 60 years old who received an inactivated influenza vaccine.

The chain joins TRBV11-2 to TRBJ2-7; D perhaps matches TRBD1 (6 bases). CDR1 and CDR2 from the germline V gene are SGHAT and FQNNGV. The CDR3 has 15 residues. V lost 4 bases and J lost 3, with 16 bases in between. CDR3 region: CASSSQGKGVYEQYF. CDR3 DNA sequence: TGTGCCAGCAGCTCGCAGGGAAAGGGGGTCTACGAGCAGTACTTC. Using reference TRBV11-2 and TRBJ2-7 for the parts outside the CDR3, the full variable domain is EAGVAQSPRYKIIEKRQSVAFWCNPISGHATLYWYQQILGQGPKLLIQFQNNGVVDDSQLPKDRFSAERLKGVDSTLKIQPAKLEDSAVYLCASSSQGKGVYEQYFGPGTRLTVT.

CDR3 coding DNA: TGTGCCAGCAGCTTAGTAGCGGGGGGGAAAGAGACCCAGTACTTC. Protein product: CASSLVAGGKETQYF. The rearrangement uses TRBV7-2 and TRBJ2-5; 11 bases align to TRBD2. Germline CDR1 is SGHTA and CDR2 is FQGNSA. After removal of 1 base from V and 3 bases from J, the junction contained 1 base not matched to a gene. CDR3 length equals 15 residues.

The CDR3 nucleotides read TGTGCCAGCAGCCAAGAGATCCGGGGGGAGCTGTTTTTT. Its protein product is CASSQEIRGELFF. J is TRBJ2-2 and V is TRBV3-1; D unresolved. V lost 0 bases, J lost 8 bases, and 7 bases lay in between. Germline V gene lookup returns CDR1 LGHDT and CDR2 YNNKEL (reference sequence). The CDR3 length is 13 residues.

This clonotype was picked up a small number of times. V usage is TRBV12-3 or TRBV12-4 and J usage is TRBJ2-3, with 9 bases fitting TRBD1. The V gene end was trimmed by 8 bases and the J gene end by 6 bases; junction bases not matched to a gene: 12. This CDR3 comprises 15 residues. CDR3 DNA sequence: TGTGCCAGCGGTGCGGTCGGACAGGGGTCCGATACGCAGTATTTT. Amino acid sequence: CASGAVGQGSDTQYF.

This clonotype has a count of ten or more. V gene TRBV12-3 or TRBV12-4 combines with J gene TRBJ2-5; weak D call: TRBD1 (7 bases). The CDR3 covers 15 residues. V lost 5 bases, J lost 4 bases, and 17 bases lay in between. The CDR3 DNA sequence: TGTGCCAGCAGTCTCTTCAGGGGGGCCGTAGAGACCCAGTACTTC. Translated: CASSLFRGAVETQYF.

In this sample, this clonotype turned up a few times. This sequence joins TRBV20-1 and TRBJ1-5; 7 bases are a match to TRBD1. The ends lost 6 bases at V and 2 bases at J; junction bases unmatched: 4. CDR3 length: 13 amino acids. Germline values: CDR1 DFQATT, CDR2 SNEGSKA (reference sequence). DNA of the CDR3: TGCAGTGCCCCGACAGGGCGCAATCAGCCCCAGCATTTT. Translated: CSAPTGRNQPQHF.

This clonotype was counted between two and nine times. CDR3 sequence: CASSLVFGVDRGYYGYTF. CDR3 in DNA: TGTGCCAGCAGCTTAGTGTTTGGGGTGGACAGGGGATACTATGGCTACACCTTC. The chain couples TRBV11-2 to TRBJ1-2, with 9 nucleotides matching TRBD1. The V gene end was trimmed by 1 base and the J gene end by 3 bases; junction bases not matched to a gene: 12. Germline V gives CDR1 SGHAT, CDR2 FQNNGV. The length of the CDR3 is 18 residues.

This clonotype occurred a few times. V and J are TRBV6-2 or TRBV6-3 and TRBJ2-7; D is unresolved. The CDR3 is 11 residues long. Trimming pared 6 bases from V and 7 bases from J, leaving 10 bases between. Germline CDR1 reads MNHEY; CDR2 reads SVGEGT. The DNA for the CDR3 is TGTGCCAGCAGCCCGGAAGGGGAGCAGTACTTC. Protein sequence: CASSPEGEQYF.

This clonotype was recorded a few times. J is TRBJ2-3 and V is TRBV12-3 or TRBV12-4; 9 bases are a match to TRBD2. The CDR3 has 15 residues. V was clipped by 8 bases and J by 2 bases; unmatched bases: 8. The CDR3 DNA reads TGTGCCAGCGGGTTAGCGGGGGATCCCACAGATACGCAGTATTTT. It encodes CASGLAGDPTDTQYF.

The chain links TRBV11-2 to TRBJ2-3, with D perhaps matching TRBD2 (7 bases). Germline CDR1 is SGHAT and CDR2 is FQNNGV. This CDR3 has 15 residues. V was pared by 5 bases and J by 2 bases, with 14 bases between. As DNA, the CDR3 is TGTGCCAGCAGCCTCCACGGGGGGCTCACAGATACGCAGTATTTT. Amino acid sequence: CASSLHGGLTDTQYF.

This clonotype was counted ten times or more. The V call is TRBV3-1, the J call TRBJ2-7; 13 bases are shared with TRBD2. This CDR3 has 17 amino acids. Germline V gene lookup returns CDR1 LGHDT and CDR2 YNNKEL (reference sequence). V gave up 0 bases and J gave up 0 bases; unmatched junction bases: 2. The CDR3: CASSQDRTSGSSYEQYF. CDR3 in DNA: TGTGCCAGCAGCCAAGATCGGACTAGCGGGAGCTCCTACGAGCAGTACTTC.

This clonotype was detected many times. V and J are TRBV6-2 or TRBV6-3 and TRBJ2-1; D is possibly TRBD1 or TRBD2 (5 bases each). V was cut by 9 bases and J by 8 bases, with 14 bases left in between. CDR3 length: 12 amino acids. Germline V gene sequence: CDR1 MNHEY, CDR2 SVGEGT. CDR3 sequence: CASGGTRDEQFF. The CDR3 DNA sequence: TGTGCCAGTGGGGGTACAAGAGATGAGCAGTTCTTC.

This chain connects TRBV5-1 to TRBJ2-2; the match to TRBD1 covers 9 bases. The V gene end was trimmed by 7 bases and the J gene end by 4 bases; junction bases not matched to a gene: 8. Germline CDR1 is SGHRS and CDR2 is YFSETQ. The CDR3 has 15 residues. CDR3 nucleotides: TGCGCCAGCGTACGCGGGACAGGGAGCACCGGGGAGCTGTTTTTT. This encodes CASVRGTGSTGELFF.

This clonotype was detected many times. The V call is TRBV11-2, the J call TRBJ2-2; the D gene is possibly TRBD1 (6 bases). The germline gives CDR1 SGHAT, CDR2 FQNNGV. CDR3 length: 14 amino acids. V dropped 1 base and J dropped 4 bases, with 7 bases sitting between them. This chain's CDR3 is CASSLAGVTGELFF. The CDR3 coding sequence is TGTGCCAGCAGCTTAGCAGGGGTCACCGGGGAGCTGTTTTTT.

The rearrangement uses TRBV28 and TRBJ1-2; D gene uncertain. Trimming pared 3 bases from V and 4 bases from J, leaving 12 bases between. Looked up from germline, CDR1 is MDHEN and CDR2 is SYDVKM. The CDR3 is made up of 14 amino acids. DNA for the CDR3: TGTGCCAGCAGTTTGCTCCCCGAGACCTATGGCTACACCTTC. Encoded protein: CASSLLPETYGYTF.

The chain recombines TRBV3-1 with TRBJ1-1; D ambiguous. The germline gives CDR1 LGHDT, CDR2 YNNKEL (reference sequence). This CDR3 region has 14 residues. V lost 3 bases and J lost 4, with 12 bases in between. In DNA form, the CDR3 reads TGTGCCAGCAGCCATATTGGTCGTTCCACTGAAGCTTTCTTT. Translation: CASSHIGRSTEAFF.

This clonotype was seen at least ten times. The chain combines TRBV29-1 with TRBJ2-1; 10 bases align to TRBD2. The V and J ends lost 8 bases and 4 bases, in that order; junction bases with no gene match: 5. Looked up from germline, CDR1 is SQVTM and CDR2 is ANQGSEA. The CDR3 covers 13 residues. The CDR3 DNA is TGCAGCTCAGCGACTAGCGGGTACAATGAGCAGTTCTTC. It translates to CSSATSGYNEQFF.

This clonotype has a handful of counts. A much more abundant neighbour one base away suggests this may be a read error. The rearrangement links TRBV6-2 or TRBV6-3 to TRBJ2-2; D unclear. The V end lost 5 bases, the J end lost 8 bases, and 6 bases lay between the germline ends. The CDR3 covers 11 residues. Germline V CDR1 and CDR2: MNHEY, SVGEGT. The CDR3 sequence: CASSKEGELFF. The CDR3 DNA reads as TGTGCCAGCAGTAAGGAGGGGGAGCTGTTTTTT.

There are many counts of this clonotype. The chain's CDR3 is CASSPGRGNIQYF. The CDR3 DNA sequence: TGTGCCAGCAGTCCCGGACGGGGAAACATTCAGTACTTC. The rearrangement joins TRBV12-3 or TRBV12-4 to TRBJ2-4, with D possibly TRBD2 on 5 matching bases. The CDR3 sequence is 13 residues long. Between the trimmed V and J ends, which lost 5 bases and 6 bases, there was a span of 11 bases.

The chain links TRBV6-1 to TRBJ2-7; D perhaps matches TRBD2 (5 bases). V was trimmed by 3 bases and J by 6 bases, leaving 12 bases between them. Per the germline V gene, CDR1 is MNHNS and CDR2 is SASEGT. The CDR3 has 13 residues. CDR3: CASSDIGVPEQYF. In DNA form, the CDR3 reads TGTGCCAGCAGTGATATCGGGGTCCCCGAGCAGTACTTC.

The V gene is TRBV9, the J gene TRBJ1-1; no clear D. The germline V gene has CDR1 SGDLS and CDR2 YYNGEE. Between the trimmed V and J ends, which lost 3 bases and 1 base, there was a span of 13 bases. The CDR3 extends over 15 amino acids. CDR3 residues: CASSAHGIANTEAFF. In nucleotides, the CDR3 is TGTGCCAGCAGCGCCCATGGGATAGCGAACACTGAAGCTTTCTTT.